The clone carrying this T cell receptor (beta chain) has at least ten counts. The target antigen is unknown. The sequence runs out 3 residues before the end of the CDR3; the remainder is reconstructed from the germline J gene. Trimming shortened V by 8 bases and J by 1 base, and 21 bases separated the two germline ends. The CDR3 covers 17 residues. From germline, CDR1 is SNHLY and CDR2 FYNNEI. This entry belongs to a study of T cell clonality in common variable immunodeficiency. General observations from the study: CVID subjects showed higher TCRbeta clonality than healthy controls. Fewer TCRbeta clones were shared among CVID subjects than controls. Fewer deletions and N-nucleotide insertions were reportedly seen in common variable immunodeficiency TCR beta sequences.

Most patients and controls had Caucasian heritage. Assay used: immunoSEQ multiplex PCR; TCRdb lists only in-frame clones, some missing. The profile covers some 38,000 clones, none occurring a single time. The sequence derives from a person between 18 and 70 years old in good health. The sample was peripheral blood mononuclear cells. The chain couples TRBV2 to TRBJ2-1; D not certain. CDR3 DNA, as far as it was read: TGTGCCAGCGCCACCTCGGGTGATCTAAGGTCCTACAATGAG. Translation: CASATSGDLRSYNE. The whole CDR3 reads CASATSGDLRSYNEQFF.